A single sample gave rise to the 15 T cell receptor beta chains below, sequenced in a study of blood T cells in healthy people across ages (dated by TCRdb to the mid-2010s). The library came from 5' RACE. Sequencing was carried out with an Illumina HiSeq 2500. A second PCR of roughly 7 to 11 cycles was performed with a sample-barcoded 5' primer and a J-beta primer mix. Using fastp trimming at Q25 and MiXCR clonotype assembly, TCRdb reanalyzed the public sequencing data and kept in-frame beta chains. For every CDR3 protein sequence, its rows merge into one entry that carries the most common genes and DNA. The sample has hundreds of thousands of distinct CDR3 sequences on record, about 52% of them singletons. The ten largest make up 30% to 40% of the sample. The sequenced material came from blood. These receptors came from a woman aged 55-75 years in good health.

This sequence joins TRBV15 and TRBJ2-7, with D perhaps matching TRBD1 (6 bases). Germline V CDR1 and CDR2: LNHNV, YYDKDF (reference sequence). The CDR3 length is 14 residues. Between the trimmed V and J ends, which lost 6 bases and 6 bases, there was a span of 18 bases. The CDR3 DNA is TGTGCCACCAGTGAGTCACAGGGTTTTCTCGAGCAGTACTTC. Translating it yields CATSESQGFLEQYF. Filled out from reference TRBV15 and TRBJ2-7, the complete variable domain reads DAMVIQNPRYQVTQFGKPVTLSCSQTLNHNVMYWYQQKSSQAPKLLFHYYDKDFNNEADTPDNFQSRRPNTSFCFLDIRSPGLGDTAMYLCATSESQGFLEQYFGPGTRLTVT.

This clonotype was observed once. The rearrangement uses TRBV5-1 and TRBJ2-7; the D is unclear. CDR3 length: 15 amino acids. Germline-derived CDR1 and CDR2 are SGHRS and YFSETQ. The V gene lost 0 bases and the J gene lost 4 bases, with 14 bases spanning the gap. CDR3 in amino acids: CASSLDGRLGYEQYF. The CDR3 DNA reads TGCGCCAGCAGCTTGGATGGACGGTTGGGGTACGAGCAGTACTTC.

This clonotype was detected once. V gene TRBV27 combines with J gene TRBJ1-2; D is unclear. Per germline, CDR1 MNHEY and CDR2 SMNVEV (reference sequence). The CDR3 contains 15 residues. V lost 4 bases and J lost 0, with 12 bases in between. The CDR3 nucleotides read TGTGCCAGCAGTTCCCCCAGGTTCGCTAACTATGGCTACACCTTC. As protein: CASSSPRFANYGYTF.

The chain links TRBV7-2 to TRBJ1-1; TRBD1 might be the D (5 bases). The V gene lost 8 bases and the J gene lost 0 bases, with 13 bases spanning the gap. The CDR3 runs 14 residues. Germline V gene lookup returns CDR1 SGHTA and CDR2 FQGNSA. The CDR3 region is CASRMGGMNTEAFF. CDR3 sequence (DNA): TGTGCCAGCCGGATGGGGGGAATGAACACTGAAGCTTTCTTT.

The gene calls are TRBV6-5 and TRBJ2-1; 8 nucleotides line up with TRBD2. J lost 15 bases, V lost 8 bases, and 21 bases had no gene match. Germline-derived CDR1 and CDR2 are MNHEY and SVGAGI. This CDR3 region has 15 residues. As DNA, the CDR3 is TGTGCCAGCGGCGATGGGCTAGCGGGCGGTAGCTTTTGGTTCTTC. It codes for CASGDGLAGGSFWFF.

The V and J genes are TRBV7-6 and TRBJ2-1; TRBD2 is a possible D gene (5 bases). Trimming cost V 5 bases and J 8 bases, with 13 bases left between them. The CDR3 is 13 amino acids. Germline V lookup: CDR1 SGHVS, CDR2 FNYEAQ. This chain's CDR3 is CASSPRSSHEQFF. The CDR3 coding sequence is TGTGCCAGCAGCCCAAGATCTAGCCATGAGCAGTTCTTC.

The chain couples TRBV7-2 to TRBJ2-1; D may be TRBD2 (5 bases). This CDR3 spans 17 amino acids. The germline V gene has CDR1 SGHTA and CDR2 FQGNSA. V lost 5 bases and J 5 bases, leaving 22 bases between the germline ends. In nucleotides, the CDR3 is TGTGCCAGCAGCCCCCCCCGACTAACGGGAAAGGACAATGAGCAGTTCTTC. It translates to CASSPPRLTGKDNEQFF.

The rearrangement links TRBV24-1 to TRBJ2-1; TRBD2 aligns across 9 bases. There are 15 residues in the CDR3. J lost 7 bases, V lost 9 bases, and 12 bases had no gene match. Germline values: CDR1 KGHDR, CDR2 SFDVKD. The CDR3 is CATGFTSGLANEQFF. As DNA, the CDR3 is TGTGCCACCGGATTCACTAGCGGGCTAGCGAATGAGCAGTTCTTC.

With regard to this clonotype: This may stem from a read error, because a much larger clone lies one nucleotide away. The gene calls are TRBV24-1 and TRBJ2-3, with D tentatively TRBD2 (6 bases). Germline V gives CDR1 KGHDR, CDR2 SFDVKD. CDR3 size: 15 residues. CDR3 protein: CTTSVVAGSTDTQYF. DNA for the CDR3: TGTACCACCAGTGTTGTTGCGGGGAGCACAGATACGCAGTATTTT.

This clonotype has only a few counts. The gene calls are TRBV28 and TRBJ2-1, with D hard to call. The CDR3 has 13 amino acids. Germline values: CDR1 MDHEN, CDR2 SYDVKM. Between the trimmed V and J ends, which lost 10 bases and 5 bases, there was a span of 15 bases. The CDR3 DNA follows: TGTGCCACCAGACCAGTTTTCGACAATGAGCAGTTCTTC. Translating gives CATRPVFDNEQFF. Full variable domain (rest looked up from reference TRBV28 and TRBJ2-1): DVKVTQSSRYLVKRTGEKVFLECVQDMDHENMFWYRQDPGLGLRLIYFSYDVKMKEKGDIPEGYSVSREKKERFSLILESASTNQTSMYLCATRPVFDNEQFFGPGTRLTVL.

CDR3 sequence reads: CASSLGGSEDTQYF. The DNA for the CDR3 is TGTGCCAGCAGCTTAGGGGGGAGTGAGGATACGCAGTATTTT. The V and J genes are TRBV7-2 and TRBJ2-3; D might be TRBD1 or TRBD2, each matching 5 bases. V lost 1 base and J 6 bases, leaving 11 bases between the germline ends. There are 14 residues in the CDR3. Germline CDR1 is SGHTA and CDR2 is FQGNSA.

J is TRBJ2-7 and V is TRBV18, with 9 bases lining up with TRBD1. Trimming removed 4 bases from V and 1 base from J; junction bases left unmatched: 5. The germline gives CDR1 KGHSH, CDR2 LQKENI. The CDR3 is made up of 15 amino acids. CDR3 residues: CASSRSGTGSYEQYF. The CDR3 DNA reads as TGTGCCAGCTCACGCTCCGGGACAGGGTCCTACGAGCAGTACTTC.

The chain recombines TRBV5-1 with TRBJ2-5, with D tentatively TRBD1 (7 bases). The germline V and J ends were trimmed by 0 bases and 6 bases, with 12 bases remaining between them. Germline CDR1 reads SGHRS; CDR2 reads YFSETQ. This CDR3 region has 14 residues. CDR3 amino acids: CASSLGQGGQTQYF. CDR3 in DNA: TGCGCCAGCAGCTTGGGACAGGGAGGCCAGACCCAGTACTTC.

Concerning this clonotype: Germline and junction disagree at one end, which may indicate a read error. Here the CDR3 reads CASSPGGLAGTDTQYF. The CDR3 region has the DNA TGTGCTAGCAGCCCGGGGGGGCTAGCGGGGACAGATACGCAGTATTTT. This sequence joins TRBV7-7 and TRBJ2-3; 9 bases line up with TRBD2. The length of the CDR3 is 16 residues. Germline CDR1 and CDR2: SSHAT and FNYEAQ (reference sequence).

Comment on this clonotype: Relative to the germline gene, one junction end is altered; a read error may explain this. This chain links TRBV6-2 or TRBV6-3 with TRBJ2-4; D call uncertain. The closer fit of TRBJ2-7 to the DNA end suggests the J call may be wrong. The CDR3 contains 14 residues. Germline V gives CDR1 MNHEY, CDR2 SVGEGT. The CDR3 reads CAGSITGTPYEQYF. The CDR3 coding sequence is TGTGCCGGCAGCATAACCGGCACACCCTACGAGCAGTACTTC.